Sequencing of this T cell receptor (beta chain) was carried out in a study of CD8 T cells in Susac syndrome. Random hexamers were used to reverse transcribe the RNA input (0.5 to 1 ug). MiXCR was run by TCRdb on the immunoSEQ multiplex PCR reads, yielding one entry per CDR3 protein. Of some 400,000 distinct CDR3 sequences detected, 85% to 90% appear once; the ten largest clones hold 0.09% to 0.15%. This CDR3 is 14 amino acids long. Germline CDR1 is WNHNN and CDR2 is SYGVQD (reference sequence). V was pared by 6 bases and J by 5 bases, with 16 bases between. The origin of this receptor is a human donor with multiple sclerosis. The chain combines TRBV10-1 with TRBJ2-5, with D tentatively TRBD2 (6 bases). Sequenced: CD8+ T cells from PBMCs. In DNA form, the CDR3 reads TGCGCCAGCAGGCCGGACGGGAGTGGGGAGACCCAGTACTTC. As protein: CASRPDGSGETQYF.